The source of this T cell receptor (beta chain) is a study of blood T cells in healthy people across ages. Whenever a sample was processed, at least 6 million PBMCs were isolated. Trimming removed 1 base at V and 3 bases at J, with 13 bases between. Germline values: CDR1 SGHRS, CDR2 YFSETQ. CDR3 length: 16 residues. PCR was performed a second time for roughly 7 to 12 cycles using a sample-barcoded 5' primer and a J-beta primer mix. Each sample yielded at least 3 million CDR3-containing paired-end reads. TCRdb independently ran MiXCR on the 5' RACE reads; one entry per CDR3 protein. The sample includes roughly 1 million distinct CDR3 sequences, around 25% of them seen just once. This same sample was also taken into another study, of T cells of mothers and their children. Per that study: Material was donated by three healthy Caucasian mothers and their six children. Per 15 ul, 1.5 ug of RNA was used, with all extracted RNA going into cDNA synthesis.

This chain uses TRBV5-1 with TRBJ2-2, with D perhaps matching TRBD1 (6 bases). The material sequenced was blood. This TCR was sampled from a girl aged 2-10 years in good health. CDR3: CASSLMSGADTGELFF. CDR3 DNA sequence: TGCGCCAGCAGCTTGATGTCAGGGGCGGACACCGGGGAGCTGTTTTTT.